This TCR beta chain comes out of a study of T cells after yellow fever vaccination. Overall study findings and caveats: FACS-sorted repertoires could harbor abundant contaminating bulk-population clonotypes.

This clonotype showed up just a few times. Its antigen is not identified. This CDR3 has 14 residues. CDR1 and CDR2 (germline): DFQATT, SNEGSKA (reference sequence). Trimming took off 6 bases at V and 0 bases at J, with 12 bases between the two ends. TCRdb ran MiXCR on the 5' RACE reads and lists one entry per CDR3 protein. The sample holds approximately 550,000 distinct CDR3 sequences, roughly 14% seen once. Sequencing used PBMCs, obtained on the day of the yellow fever booster vaccination. The clonotype comes from a man under 40 who received the YFV17D yellow fever vaccine. This chain joins TRBV20-1 and TRBJ2-4; no reliable D call. The CDR3 spells CSAPSPGAKNIQYF. The CDR3 coding sequence is TGCAGTGCCCCCTCGCCGGGAGCCAAAAACATTCAGTACTTC.